The entry that follows covers one T cell receptor beta chain sequence. This sample is drawn from a study of Graves' ophthalmopathy and Graves' hyperthyroidism. RNA transcripts yielded amplified TCR beta CDR3 regions. An opening RT-PCR round employed HTBI primers and preceded a second-round multiplex PCR. TCRdb redid the calling of the multiplex PCR reads with MiXCR, one entry per CDR3 protein. In the table there are 300,000 to 400,000 distinct CDR3 sequences, roughly 17% of which are singletons. Germline assignment: CDR1 SNHLY and CDR2 FYNNEI. CDR3 size: 13 residues. Trimming cost V 11 bases and J 3 bases, with 17 bases left between them.

The genes are TRBV2 and TRBJ2-7; the D call may be TRBD1 or TRBD2 (5 bases each). The sequence came from an adult woman with stable Graves' hyperthyroidism. The sequencing input was peripheral blood. This chain's CDR3 is CAGRRDRFYEQYF. In DNA, the CDR3 is TGTGCCGGGCGCCGGGACCGATTCTACGAGCAGTACTTC.